A selection of T cell receptor beta chains follows, all from one sample in a study of OX40 agonist ivuxolimab in advanced cancers. Profiled with immunoSEQ multiplex PCR; TCRdb holds only in-frame clones, not every one. Among tens of thousands of clones listed, more than 65% were seen once. The specimen comprised CD4+ or CD8+ T cells sorted from blood, sampled in a trial of the OX40 agonist ivuxolimab. The receptors were sampled from an adult with an advanced solid tumor such as melanoma, head and neck, liver or kidney cancer. CDR3s include the opening cysteine and the closing phenylalanine or tryptophan. Fields, in order: J gene, clone size, D gene, V gene, CDR3 DNA, CDR3 protein. The D gene is left open where the match is weak. Clone size is not always given. Where it is, it says once, few, many or a class for expanded clones.

>TRBJ1-5|NA|NA|TRBV7-2
TGTGCCAGCGCGGGGGGCGGCAATCAGCCCCAGCATTTT
CASAGGGNQPQHF
>TRBJ2-5|NA|NA|TRBV5-4
TGTGCCAGCAGCCCGGGACTCGCCCGAGAGACCCAGTACTTC
CASSPGLARETQYF
>TRBJ2-7|NA|TRBD1|TRBV5-1
TGCGCCAGCAGCTTAACAGGGGACCCCCACGAGCAGTACTTC
CASSLTGDPHEQYF
>TRBJ1-2|NA|TRBD1|TRBV7-6
TGTGCCAGCAGCTTAGGAGGGCTTGGGGACAGAAGCTATGGCTACACCTTC
CASSLGGLGDRSYGYTF
>TRBJ1-2|NA|NA|TRBV6-5
TGTGCCAGCAGTTACTCGGGGGCCTACTATGGCTACACCTTC
CASSYSGAYYGYTF
>TRBJ1-2|NA|NA|TRBV7-2
TGTGCCAGCAGCTTAGGGGGCGGACAGAAGTATGGCTACACCTTC
CASSLGGGQKYGYTF
>TRBJ1-2|few|TRBD1|TRBV28
TGTGCCAGCAGTTTATGGGGACAGTACGGCTACACCTTC
CASSLWGQYGYTF
>TRBJ2-7|NA|TRBD2|TRBV2
TGTGCCAGCGGCCGACTAGCGGGTTTCAACGAGCAGTACTTC
CASGRLAGFNEQYF
>TRBJ1-5|NA|NA|TRBV6-6
TGTGCCAGCAGTTACCCCGGACCTGATAATCCCCAGCATTTT
CASSYPGPDNPQHF
>TRBJ2-3|NA|NA|TRBV4-2
TGTGCCAGCAGCCAAGATCGAGCGGGCAGAGGAACAGATACGCAGTATTTT
CASSQDRAGRGTDTQYF
>TRBJ2-3|NA|NA|TRBV29-1
TGCAGCGCGGAAGGGGGTGGCACAGATACGCAGTATTTT
CSAEGGGTDTQYF
>TRBJ1-6|NA|TRBD1|TRBV28
TGTGCCAGCAGTTCTGGGACAGCTTCACCCCTCCACTTT
CASSSGTASPLHF
>TRBJ2-1|NA|TRBD2|TRBV6-4
TGTGCCAGCCGCTCCGGACTAGCGGGGGGGAATAATGAGCAGTTCTTC
CASRSGLAGGNNEQFF
>TRBJ2-7|once|TRBD1|TRBV5-4
TGTGCCAGCAGCTCTCCCTCGGGGACAGGGATGTCCTACGAGCAGTACTTC
CASSSPSGTGMSYEQYF
>TRBJ1-5|NA|NA|TRBV29-1
TGCAGCGTTCTATCAGGGAATCAGCCCCAGCATTTT
CSVLSGNQPQHF
>TRBJ1-1|NA|NA|TRBV21-1
TGTGCCAGCAGCAAAGTGGCAGGGGTCAAAACTGAAGCTTTCTTT
CASSKVAGVKTEAFF
>TRBJ2-3|NA|NA|TRBV5-4
TGTGCCAGCAGCTTGGCCGTTAGCACAGATACGCAGTATTTT
CASSLAVSTDTQYF
>TRBJ2-4|NA|NA|TRBV7-2
TGTGCCAGCAGCTTTTTCAGGGTAGCCAAAAACATTCAGTACTTC
CASSFFRVAKNIQYF
>TRBJ1-2|NA|NA|TRBV20-1
TGCAGTGCTAGAGATGAAGGAACGTACACCTTC
CSARDEGTYTF
>TRBJ2-1|NA|NA|TRBV6-6
TGTGCCAGCAGTTATCTCCAGAGCTCCTACAATGAGCAGTTCTTC
CASSYLQSSYNEQFF
>TRBJ2-1|NA|TRBD2|TRBV5-6
TGTGCCAGCAGCGCGGGGACTATGTCGCAGTTCTTC
CASSAGTMSQFF
>TRBJ1-4|NA|TRBD1|TRBV5-1
TGCGCCAGCAGCGGTGGGACAGAAGAAAAACTGTTTTTT
CASSGGTEEKLFF